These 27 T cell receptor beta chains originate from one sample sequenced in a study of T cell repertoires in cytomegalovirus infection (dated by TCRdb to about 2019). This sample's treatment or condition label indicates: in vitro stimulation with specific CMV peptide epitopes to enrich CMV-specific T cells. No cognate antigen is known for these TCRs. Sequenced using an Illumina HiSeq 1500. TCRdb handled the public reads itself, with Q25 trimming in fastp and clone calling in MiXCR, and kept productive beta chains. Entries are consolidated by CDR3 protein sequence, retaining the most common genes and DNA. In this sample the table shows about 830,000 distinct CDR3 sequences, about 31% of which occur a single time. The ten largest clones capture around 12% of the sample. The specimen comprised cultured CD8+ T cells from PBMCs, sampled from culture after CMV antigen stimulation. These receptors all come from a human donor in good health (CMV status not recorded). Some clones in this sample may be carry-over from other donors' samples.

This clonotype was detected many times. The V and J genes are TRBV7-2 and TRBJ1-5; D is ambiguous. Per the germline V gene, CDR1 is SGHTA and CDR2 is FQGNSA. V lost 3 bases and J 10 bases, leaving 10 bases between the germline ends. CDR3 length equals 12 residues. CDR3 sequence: CASSLGNFPQHF. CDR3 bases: TGTGCCAGCAGCTTGGGGAATTTCCCCCAGCATTTT.

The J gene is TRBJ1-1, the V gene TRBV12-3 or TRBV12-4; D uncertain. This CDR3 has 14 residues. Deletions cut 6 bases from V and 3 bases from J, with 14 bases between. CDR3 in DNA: TGTGCCAGCAGCTCTAACAATAGGGACACTGAAGCTTTCTTT. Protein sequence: CASSSNNRDTEAFF.

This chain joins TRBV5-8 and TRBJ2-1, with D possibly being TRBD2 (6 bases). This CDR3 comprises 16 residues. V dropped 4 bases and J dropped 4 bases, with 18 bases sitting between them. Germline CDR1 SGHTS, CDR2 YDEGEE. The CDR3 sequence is CASSPVGRIGYNEQFF. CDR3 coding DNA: TGTGCCAGCAGCCCCGTGGGGAGGATAGGGTACAATGAGCAGTTCTTC.

CDR3 protein: CASSPPIAKNIQYF. The CDR3 coding sequence is TGTGCCAGCTCACCCCCTATAGCCAAAAACATTCAGTACTTC. V is TRBV18 and J is TRBJ2-4; D not certain. Germline CDR1 is KGHSH and CDR2 is LQKENI. The CDR3 has 14 residues. V lost 3 bases, J lost 0 bases, and 6 bases lay in between. Drawing the rest from reference TRBV18 and TRBJ2-4, the complete variable domain is NAGVMQNPRHLVRRRGQEARLRCSPMKGHSHVYWYRQLPEEGLKFMVYLQKENIIDESGMPKERFSAEFPKEGPSILRIQQVVRGDSAAYFCASSPPIAKNIQYFGAGTRLSVL.

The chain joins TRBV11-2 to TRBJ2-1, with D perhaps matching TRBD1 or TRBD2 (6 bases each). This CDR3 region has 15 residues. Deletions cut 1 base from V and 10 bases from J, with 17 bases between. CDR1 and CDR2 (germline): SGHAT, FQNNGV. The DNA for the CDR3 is TGTGCCAGCAGCTTAGTAGGTGGGGGGCCATGGGAGCAGTTCTTC. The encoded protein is CASSLVGGGPWEQFF.

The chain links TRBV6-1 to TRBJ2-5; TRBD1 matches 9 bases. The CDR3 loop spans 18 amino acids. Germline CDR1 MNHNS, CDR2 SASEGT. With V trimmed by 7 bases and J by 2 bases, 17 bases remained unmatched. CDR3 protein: CASTPIPGQGWEQETQYF. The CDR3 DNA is TGTGCCAGCACCCCTATACCGGGACAGGGATGGGAACAAGAGACCCAGTACTTC.

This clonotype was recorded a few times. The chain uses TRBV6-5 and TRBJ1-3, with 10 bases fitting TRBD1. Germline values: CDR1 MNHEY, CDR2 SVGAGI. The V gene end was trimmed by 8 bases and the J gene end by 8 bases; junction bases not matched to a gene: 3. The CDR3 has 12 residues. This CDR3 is CASVDRGDTIYF. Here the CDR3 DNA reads TGTGCCAGCGTGGACAGGGGGGACACCATATATTTT.

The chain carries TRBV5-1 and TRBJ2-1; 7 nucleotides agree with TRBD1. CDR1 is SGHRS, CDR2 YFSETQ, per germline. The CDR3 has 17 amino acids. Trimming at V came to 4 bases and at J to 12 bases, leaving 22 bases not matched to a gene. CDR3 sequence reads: CASSGDRAGVTNHRQFF. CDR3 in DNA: TGCGCCAGCAGCGGAGACAGGGCGGGCGTCACTAATCATAGGCAGTTCTTC.

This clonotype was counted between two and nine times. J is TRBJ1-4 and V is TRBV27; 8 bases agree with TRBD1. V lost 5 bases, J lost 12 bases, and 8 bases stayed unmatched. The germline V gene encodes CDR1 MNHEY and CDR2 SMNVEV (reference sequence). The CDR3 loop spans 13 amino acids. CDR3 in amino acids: CASSLETGAQLFF. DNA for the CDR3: TGTGCCAGCAGTCTGGAGACAGGGGCACAACTGTTTTTT. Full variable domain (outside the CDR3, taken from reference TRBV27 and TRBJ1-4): EAQVTQNPRYLITVTGKKLTVTCSQNMNHEYMSWYRQDPGLGLRQIYYSMNVEVTDKGDVPEGYKVSRKEKRNFPLILESPSPNQTSLYFCASSLETGAQLFFGSGTQLSVL.

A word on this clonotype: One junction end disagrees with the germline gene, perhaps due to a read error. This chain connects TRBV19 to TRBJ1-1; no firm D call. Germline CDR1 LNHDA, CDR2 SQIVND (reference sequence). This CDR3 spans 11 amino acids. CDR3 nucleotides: TGTGCCAGTAGTACCGGGCCTGAGGCCGGCTTT. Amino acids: CASSTGPEAGF.

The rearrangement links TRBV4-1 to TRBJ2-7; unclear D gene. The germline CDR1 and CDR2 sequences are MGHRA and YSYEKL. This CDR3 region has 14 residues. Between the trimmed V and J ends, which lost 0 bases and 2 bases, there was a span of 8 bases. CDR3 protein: CASSQESSAYEQYF. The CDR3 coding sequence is TGCGCCAGCAGCCAAGAATCGAGTGCCTACGAGCAGTACTTC.

The DNA of the CDR3 is TGTGCCAGCAGTTTATTCCCACCCTGGGCTGGGGCCAACGTCCTGACTTTC. This encodes CASSLFPPWAGANVLTF. The chain is built from TRBV27 and TRBJ2-6; no clear D. The CDR3 is 17 amino acids. Trimming stripped 1 base from V and 2 bases from J, with 12 bases between. Germline-derived CDR1 and CDR2 are MNHEY and SMNVEV (reference sequence).

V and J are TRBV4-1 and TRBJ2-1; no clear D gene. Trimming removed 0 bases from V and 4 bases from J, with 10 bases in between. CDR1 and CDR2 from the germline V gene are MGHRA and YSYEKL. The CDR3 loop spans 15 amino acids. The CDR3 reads CASSQDPSPYNEQFF. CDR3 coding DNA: TGCGCCAGCAGCCAAGATCCCTCCCCATACAATGAGCAGTTCTTC.

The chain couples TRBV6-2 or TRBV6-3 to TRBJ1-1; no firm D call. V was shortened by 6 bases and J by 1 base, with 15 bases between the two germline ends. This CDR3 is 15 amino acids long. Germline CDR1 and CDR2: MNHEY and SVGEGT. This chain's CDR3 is CASRWGWVENTEAFF. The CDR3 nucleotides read TGTGCCAGCAGATGGGGATGGGTTGAGAACACTGAAGCTTTCTTT.

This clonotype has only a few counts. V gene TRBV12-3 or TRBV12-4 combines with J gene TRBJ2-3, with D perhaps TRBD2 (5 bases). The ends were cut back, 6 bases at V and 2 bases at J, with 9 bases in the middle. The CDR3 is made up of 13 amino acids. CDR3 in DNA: TGTGCCAGCAGCCATAGCGACACAGATACGCAGTATTTT. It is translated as CASSHSDTDTQYF.

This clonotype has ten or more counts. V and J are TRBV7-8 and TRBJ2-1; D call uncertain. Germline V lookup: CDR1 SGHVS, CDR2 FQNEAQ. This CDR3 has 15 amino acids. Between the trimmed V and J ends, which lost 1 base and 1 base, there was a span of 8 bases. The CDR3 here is CASSLVGWSYNEQFF. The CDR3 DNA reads TGTGCCAGCAGCTTAGTAGGGTGGTCCTACAATGAGCAGTTCTTC.

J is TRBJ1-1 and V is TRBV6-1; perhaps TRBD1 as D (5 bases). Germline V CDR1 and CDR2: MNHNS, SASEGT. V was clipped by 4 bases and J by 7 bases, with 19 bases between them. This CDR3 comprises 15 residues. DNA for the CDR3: TGTGCCAGCAGTGGGGTAGGCAGGGATGCTGATGAAGCTTTCTTT. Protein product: CASSGVGRDADEAFF.

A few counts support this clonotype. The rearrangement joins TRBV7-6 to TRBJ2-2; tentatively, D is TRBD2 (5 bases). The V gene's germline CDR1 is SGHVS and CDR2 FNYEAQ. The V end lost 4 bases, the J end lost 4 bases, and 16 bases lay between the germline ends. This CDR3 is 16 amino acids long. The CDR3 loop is CASSSTGIPPTGELFF. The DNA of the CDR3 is TGTGCCAGCAGCTCTACCGGGATTCCTCCCACCGGGGAGCTGTTTTTT.

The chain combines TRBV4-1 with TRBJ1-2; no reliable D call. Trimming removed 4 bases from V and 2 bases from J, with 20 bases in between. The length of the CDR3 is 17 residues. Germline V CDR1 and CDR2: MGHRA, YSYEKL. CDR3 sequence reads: CASSLLNGREWNYGYTF. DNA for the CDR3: TGCGCCAGCAGCCTCTTGAATGGGAGGGAATGGAACTATGGCTACACCTTC.

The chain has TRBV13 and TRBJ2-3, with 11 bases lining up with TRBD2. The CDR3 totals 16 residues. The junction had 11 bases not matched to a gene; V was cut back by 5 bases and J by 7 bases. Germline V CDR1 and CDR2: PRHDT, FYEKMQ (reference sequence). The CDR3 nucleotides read TGTGCCAGCAGCGCCGAACTAGCGGGGGCAGACTATACGCAGTATTTT. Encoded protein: CASSAELAGADYTQYF.

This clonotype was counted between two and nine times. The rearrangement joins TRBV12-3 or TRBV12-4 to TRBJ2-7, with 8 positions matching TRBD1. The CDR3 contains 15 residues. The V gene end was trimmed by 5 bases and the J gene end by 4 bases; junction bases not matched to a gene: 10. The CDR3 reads CASSPRTGLGYEQYF. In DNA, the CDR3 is TGTGCCAGCAGTCCACGGACAGGGTTGGGGTACGAGCAGTACTTC.

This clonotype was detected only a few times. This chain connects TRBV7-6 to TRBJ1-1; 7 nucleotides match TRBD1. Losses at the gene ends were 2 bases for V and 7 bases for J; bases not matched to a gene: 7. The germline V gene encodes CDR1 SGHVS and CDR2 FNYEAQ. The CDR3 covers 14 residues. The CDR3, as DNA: TGTGCCAGCAGCTTAACAGGGGATTTTGTTGAAGCTTTCTTT. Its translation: CASSLTGDFVEAFF.

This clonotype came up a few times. The CDR3 DNA sequence: TGTGCCAGCAGCTTAGAGGATCCGGTTGAGCAGTTCTTC. Residues: CASSLEDPVEQFF. This chain joins TRBV7-9 and TRBJ2-1, with D unresolved. Germline V gene data show CDR1 as SEHNR and CDR2 as FQNEAQ (reference sequence). The CDR3 is 13 amino acids. V was trimmed by 1 base and J by 9 bases, leaving 10 bases between them.

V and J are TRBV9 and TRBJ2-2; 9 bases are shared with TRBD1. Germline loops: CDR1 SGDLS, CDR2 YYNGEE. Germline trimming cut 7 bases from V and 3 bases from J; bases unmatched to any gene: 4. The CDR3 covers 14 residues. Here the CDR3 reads CASGGQGYTGELFF. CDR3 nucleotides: TGTGCCAGCGGCGGACAGGGGTACACCGGGGAGCTGTTTTTT. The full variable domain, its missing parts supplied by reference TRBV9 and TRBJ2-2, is DSGVTQTPKHLITATGQRVTLRCSPRSGDLSVYWYQQSLDQGLQFLIQYYNGEERAKGNILERFSAQQFPDLHSELNLSSLELGDSALYFCASGGQGYTGELFFGEGSRLTVL.

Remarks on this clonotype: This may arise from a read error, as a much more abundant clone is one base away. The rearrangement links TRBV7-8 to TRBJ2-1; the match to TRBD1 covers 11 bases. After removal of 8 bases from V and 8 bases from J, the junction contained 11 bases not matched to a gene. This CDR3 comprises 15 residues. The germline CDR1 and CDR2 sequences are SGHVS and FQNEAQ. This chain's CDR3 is CASCSRDRGRDEQFF. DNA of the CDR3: TGTGCCAGCTGCTCAAGGGACAGGGGGAGGGATGAGCAGTTCTTC.

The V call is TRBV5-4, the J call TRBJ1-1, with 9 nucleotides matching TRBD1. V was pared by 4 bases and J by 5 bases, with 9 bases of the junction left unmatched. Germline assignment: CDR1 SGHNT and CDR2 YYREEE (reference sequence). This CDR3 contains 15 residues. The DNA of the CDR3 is TGTGCCAGCAGCCTACCCGGGACAGGGAGAACTGAAGCTTTCTTT. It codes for CASSLPGTGRTEAFF.

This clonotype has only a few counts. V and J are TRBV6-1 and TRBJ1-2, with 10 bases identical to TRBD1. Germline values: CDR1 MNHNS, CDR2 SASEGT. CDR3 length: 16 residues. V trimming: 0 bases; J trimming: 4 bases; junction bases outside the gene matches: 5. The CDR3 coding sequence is TGTGCCAGCAGTGAAGCCCGACAGGGGGCTCGCTATGGCTACACCTTC. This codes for CASSEARQGARYGYTF.